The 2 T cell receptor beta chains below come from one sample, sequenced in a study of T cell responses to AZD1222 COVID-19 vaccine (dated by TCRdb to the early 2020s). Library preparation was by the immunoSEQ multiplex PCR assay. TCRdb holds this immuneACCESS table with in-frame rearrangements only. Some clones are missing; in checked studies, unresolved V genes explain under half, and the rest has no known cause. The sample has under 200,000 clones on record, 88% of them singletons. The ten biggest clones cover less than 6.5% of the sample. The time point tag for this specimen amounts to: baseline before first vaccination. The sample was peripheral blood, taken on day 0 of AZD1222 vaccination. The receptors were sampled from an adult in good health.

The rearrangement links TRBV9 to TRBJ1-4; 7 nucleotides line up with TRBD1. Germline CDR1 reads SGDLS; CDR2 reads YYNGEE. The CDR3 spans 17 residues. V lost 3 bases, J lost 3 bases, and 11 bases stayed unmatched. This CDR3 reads CASSAMVTGASNEKLFF. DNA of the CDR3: TGTGCCAGCAGCGCGATGGTAACAGGGGCCTCTAATGAAAAACTGTTTTTT.

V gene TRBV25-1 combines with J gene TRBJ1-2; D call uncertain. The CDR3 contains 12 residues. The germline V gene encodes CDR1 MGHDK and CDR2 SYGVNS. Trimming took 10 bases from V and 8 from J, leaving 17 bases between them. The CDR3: CATQTSPVGYTF. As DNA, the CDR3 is TGTGCCACCCAGACAAGTCCGGTCGGCTACACCTTC.